The 23 T cell receptor beta chains in this list originate from one sample, sequenced in a study of patients and donors after allogeneic stem cell transplantation. TCRdb reprocessed the RT-PCR reads via MiXCR and lists one record per CDR3 protein. Among 150,000 to 250,000 distinct CDR3 sequences listed, less than 45% were seen once. Input material: blood, either unsorted or a sorted T cell fraction (not recorded which). Every receptor here comes from a human donor who was either an allogeneic HSCT recipient or a stem cell or donor lymphocyte infusion donor (not recorded which). It is not recorded whose cells these are; they may come from a transplant donor.

The chain joins TRBV2 to TRBJ2-1; a possible D gene is TRBD1 (5 bases). V was cut by 8 bases and J by 7 bases, with 15 bases left in between. The germline V gene encodes CDR1 SNHLY and CDR2 FYNNEI. The CDR3 contains 13 residues. The CDR3 DNA follows: TGTGCCAGCGGGGCTCCCGTCGGAAATGAGCAGTTCTTC. It specifies CASGAPVGNEQFF.

This clonotype was picked up a small number of times. V usage is TRBV27 and J usage is TRBJ1-6; unclear D gene. Germline V lookup: CDR1 MNHEY, CDR2 SMNVEV (reference sequence). The CDR3 length is 16 residues. The V and J ends lost 6 bases and 6 bases respectively, with 18 bases between them. The CDR3: CASSPLQDLFNSPLHF. CDR3 bases: TGTGCCAGCAGCCCTCTGCAGGACCTCTTTAATTCACCCCTCCACTTT.

The rearrangement joins TRBV7-8 to TRBJ2-2, with unresolved D. From germline, CDR1 is SGHVS and CDR2 FQNEAQ. This CDR3 is built from 15 residues. V was trimmed by 5 bases and J by 6 bases, leaving 16 bases between them. The CDR3 DNA is TGTGCCAGCAGCCCGTCCCTCGGATTCCCCGGGGAGCTGTTTTTT. It is translated as CASSPSLGFPGELFF.

This rearrangement joins TRBV7-2 to TRBJ2-2, with a possible D match to TRBD2 (5 bases). Germline lookup yields CDR1 SGHTA and CDR2 FQGNSA. The CDR3 runs to 16 residues. V was cut by 1 base and J by 7 bases, with 16 bases left in between. Here the CDR3 DNA reads TGTGCCAGCAGCTTAGTCGCACACTCGAGGGTCGGGGAGCTGTTTTTT. It yields the protein CASSLVAHSRVGELFF.

The chain links TRBV7-9 to TRBJ1-1, with 9 bases fitting TRBD1. This CDR3 is built from 17 residues. Germline CDR1 reads SEHNR; CDR2 reads FQNEAQ (reference sequence). V lost 3 bases to trimming and J lost 3 bases; unmatched junction nucleotides: 11. In DNA form, the CDR3 reads TGTGCCAGCAGCTTCCCGGGACAGGGAGGCCCTTACACTGAAGCTTTCTTT. Translated, it gives CASSFPGQGGPYTEAFF.

This clonotype was observed a handful of times. This sequence joins TRBV24-1 and TRBJ2-1, with D perhaps matching TRBD1 or TRBD2 (6 bases each). The V and J ends lost 3 bases and 4 bases respectively, with 15 bases between them. Germline CDR1 KGHDR, CDR2 SFDVKD. The CDR3 has 16 residues. The DNA of the CDR3 is TGTGCCACCAGTGATCCGGAGGGGGGATCTTACAATGAGCAGTTCTTC. As protein: CATSDPEGGSYNEQFF.

The chain is built from TRBV7-6 and TRBJ1-5; TRBD1 matches 7 bases. Germline V CDR1 and CDR2: SGHVS, FNYEAQ. CDR3 length equals 13 residues. V lost 3 bases to trimming and J lost 5 bases; unmatched junction nucleotides: 1. DNA for the CDR3: TGTGCCAGCAGCTTCGACAGGGATCAGCCCCAGCATTTT. This gives the protein CASSFDRDQPQHF.

The rearrangement joins TRBV20-1 to TRBJ2-2; D is uncertain. Germline CDR1 reads DFQATT; CDR2 reads SNEGSKA (reference sequence). The CDR3 loop spans 14 amino acids. V lost 0 bases and J lost 7, with 12 bases in between. In DNA, the CDR3 is TGCAGTGCTAGAGAGTTTGGCGGCAGCGGGGAGCTGTTTTTT. It codes for CSAREFGGSGELFF.

This clonotype has only a few counts. The chain combines TRBV7-2 with TRBJ2-1; D may be TRBD2 (7 bases). The CDR3 runs 16 residues. The V end lost 5 bases, the J end lost 4 bases, and 18 bases lay between the germline ends. CDR1 SGHTA and CDR2 FQGNSA come from the germline V gene. CDR3: CASSPGHRGGYNEQFF. The CDR3 DNA reads as TGTGCCAGCAGCCCCGGACATAGGGGGGGGTACAATGAGCAGTTCTTC.

The rearrangement links TRBV12-3 or TRBV12-4 to TRBJ2-1, with D possibly being TRBD2 (5 bases). Between the trimmed V and J ends, which lost 8 bases and 9 bases, there was a span of 11 bases. The CDR3 runs 11 residues. The CDR3 DNA sequence: TGTGCCAGCTCCCTCAGCGGTGAGCAGTTCTTC. Protein product: CASSLSGEQFF.

Only a few counts were recorded for this clonotype. The gene calls are TRBV12-3 or TRBV12-4 and TRBJ2-1; 9 bases map to TRBD1. The junction had 7 bases not matched to a gene; V was cut back by 8 bases and J by 5 bases. The CDR3 runs to 14 residues. The CDR3 DNA sequence: TGTGCCAGCCTGACCGGGACAGGGAACAATGAGCAGTTCTTC. Encoded protein: CASLTGTGNNEQFF.

This chain connects TRBV10-3 to TRBJ1-2; unclear D gene. Germline CDR1 is ENHRY and CDR2 is SYGVKD. This CDR3 has 13 residues. Trimming removed 2 bases at V and 3 bases at J, with 7 bases between. The CDR3 bases are TGTGCCATCAGTGAGGACGGAGACTATGGCTACACCTTC. It encodes CAISEDGDYGYTF.

Only a few counts were recorded for this clonotype. The chain uses TRBV7-9 and TRBJ1-1; 8 bases line up with TRBD1. After removal of 7 bases from V and 6 bases from J, the junction contained 4 bases not matched to a gene. The CDR3 consists of 12 residues. Germline lookup yields CDR1 SEHNR and CDR2 FQNEAQ (reference sequence). The CDR3 spells CASKQGGPEAFF. CDR3 nucleotide sequence: TGTGCCAGCAAACAGGGGGGACCTGAAGCTTTCTTT.

The gene calls are TRBV7-8 and TRBJ2-3; 7 bases align to TRBD2. Germline CDR1 reads SGHVS; CDR2 reads FQNEAQ. V dropped 1 base and J dropped 4; count of bases not matched to a gene: 8. The CDR3 consists of 16 residues. Here the CDR3 reads CASSLVSGGVPDTQYF. The CDR3 bases are TGTGCCAGCAGCTTAGTGTCGGGAGGAGTTCCAGATACGCAGTATTTT.

Only a few counts were recorded for this clonotype. The V and J genes are TRBV9 and TRBJ1-4; the D gene is possibly TRBD1 (5 bases). This CDR3 spans 15 amino acids. V was trimmed by 0 bases and J by 5 bases, leaving 11 bases between them. Per germline, CDR1 SGDLS and CDR2 YYNGEE. The CDR3 coding sequence is TGTGCCAGCAGCGTAGAAGCAGGGATCAATGAAAAACTGTTTTTT. Residues: CASSVEAGINEKLFF.

The chain is built from TRBV13 and TRBJ1-1, with unresolved D. CDR1 and CDR2 (germline): PRHDT, FYEKMQ (reference sequence). V gave up 0 bases and J gave up 9 bases, with 11 bases separating them. The length of the CDR3 is 13 residues. The CDR3 DNA sequence: TGTGCCAGCAGCTTAGGGACCGCGACCAAAGCTTTCTTT. It codes for CASSLGTATKAFF.

The chain recombines TRBV9 with TRBJ1-5; D possibly corresponds to TRBD1 (5 bases). The CDR3 is made up of 14 amino acids. Germline V gene lookup returns CDR1 SGDLS and CDR2 YYNGEE. Trimming pared 0 bases from V and 5 bases from J, leaving 9 bases between. CDR3 bases: TGTGCCAGCAGCGTAGGAGGAGGGGATCAGCCCCAGCATTTT. Translation gives CASSVGGGDQPQHF.

This clonotype was detected a few times. The rearrangement links TRBV5-1 to TRBJ2-7; TRBD1 matches at 7 bases. J lost 1 base, V lost 0 bases, and 4 bases had no gene match. CDR3 length: 15 amino acids. Germline CDR1 and CDR2: SGHRS and YFSETQ. In DNA form, the CDR3 reads TGCGCCAGCAGCTTGGCGGGACAGACATCCTACGAGCAGTACTTC. This codes for CASSLAGQTSYEQYF.

The J gene is TRBJ2-1, the V gene TRBV3-1; D remains ambiguous. The CDR3 loop spans 15 amino acids. Trimming pared 3 bases from V and 4 bases from J, leaving 13 bases between. The germline gives CDR1 LGHDT, CDR2 YNNKEL (reference sequence). CDR3 sequence reads: CASSQLGGKYNEQFF. The CDR3, as DNA: TGTGCCAGCAGCCAGCTTGGTGGGAAGTACAATGAGCAGTTCTTC.

The genes are TRBV28 and TRBJ2-3; D is unclear. The CDR3 consists of 14 residues. Trimming pared 4 bases from V and 5 bases from J, leaving 13 bases between. Germline lookup yields CDR1 MDHEN and CDR2 SYDVKM. The CDR3 loop is CASSSPGPGDTQYF. In nucleotides, the CDR3 is TGTGCCAGCAGTTCCCCCGGGCCGGGAGATACGCAGTATTTT.

Only a few counts were recorded for this clonotype. This rearrangement joins TRBV4-2 to TRBJ2-1, with 8 positions matching TRBD1. The CDR3 is 16 residues long. V trimming: 5 bases; J trimming: 3 bases; junction bases outside the gene matches: 9. Germline-derived CDR1 and CDR2 are LGHNA and YNFKEQ. The CDR3 sequence: CASSSHRQGLYNEQFF. The CDR3 DNA reads TGTGCCAGCAGCTCCCATCGACAGGGGCTCTACAATGAGCAGTTCTTC.

V gene TRBV7-9 combines with J gene TRBJ1-5, with a tentative D call TRBD1 (5 bases). V was shortened by 3 bases and J by 0 bases, with 15 bases between the two germline ends. This CDR3 region has 17 residues. Germline values: CDR1 SEHNR, CDR2 FQNEAQ (reference sequence). The CDR3 protein is CASSLGMGDYSNQPQHF. CDR3 DNA sequence: TGTGCCAGCAGCTTGGGTATGGGGGATTATAGCAATCAGCCCCAGCATTTT.

The V gene is TRBV2, the J gene TRBJ2-3, with 8 bases that match TRBD1. The V segment lost 4 bases and the J segment 2 bases; nucleotides outside the gene matches: 8. Germline CDR1 reads SNHLY; CDR2 reads FYNNEI. CDR3 size: 16 residues. The CDR3 is CASSGYRDRNTDTQYF. Written as DNA, the CDR3 is TGTGCCAGCAGTGGGTACCGGGACAGGAACACAGATACGCAGTATTTT.